The source of this T cell receptor (beta chain) is a study of CD8 T cells in Susac syndrome. Findings and caveats of the study: As the study acknowledged, the number of individuals who were part of its TCR sequencing and HLA analysis was relatively small.

V was cut by 6 bases and J by 9 bases, with 17 bases left in between. This CDR3 is 13 amino acids long. Germline V gene sequence: CDR1 LGHDT, CDR2 YNNKEL (reference sequence). TEMRA cells were FACS-enriched and CD8+ and CD4+ T cells negatively isolated. This clonotype was picked up one time. Its antigen remains unknown. RNA in amounts of about 0.45 to 1 ug was reverse transcribed with random hexamers. TCRdb used MiXCR to reprocess the immunoSEQ multiplex PCR reads, holding one entry per CDR3 protein. The data contain a few hundred thousand distinct CDR3 sequences, more than 85% of them singletons. The sequenced sample consisted of CD4+ T cells from PBMCs. The source is a human donor with multiple sclerosis. This chain joins TRBV3-1 and TRBJ1-2; tentatively, D is TRBD1 (5 bases). The CDR3 DNA sequence: TGTGCCAGCAGGGGGGACCCCCGAGGTAGCTACACCTTC. This gives the protein CASRGDPRGSYTF.